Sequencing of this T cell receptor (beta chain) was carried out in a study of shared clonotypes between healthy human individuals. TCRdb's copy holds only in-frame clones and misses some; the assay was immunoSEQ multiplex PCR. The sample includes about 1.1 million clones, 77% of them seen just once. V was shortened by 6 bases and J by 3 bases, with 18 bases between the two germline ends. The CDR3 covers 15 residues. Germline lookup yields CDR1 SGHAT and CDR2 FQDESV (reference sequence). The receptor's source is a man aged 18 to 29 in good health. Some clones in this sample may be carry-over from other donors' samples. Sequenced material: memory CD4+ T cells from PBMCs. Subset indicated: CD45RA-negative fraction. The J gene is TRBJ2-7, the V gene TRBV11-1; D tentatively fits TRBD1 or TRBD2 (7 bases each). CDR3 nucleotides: TGTGCCAGCAGTCTCGAGGCAGGGGGGGTCTACGAGCAGTACTTC. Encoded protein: CASSLEAGGVYEQYF. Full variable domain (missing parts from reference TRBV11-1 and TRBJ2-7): EAEVAQSPRYKITEKSQAVAFWCDPISGHATLYWYRQILGQGPELLVQFQDESVVDDSQLPKDRFSAERLKGVDSTLKIQPAELGDSAMYLCASSLEAGGVYEQYFGPGTRLTVT.